Following are 29 T cell receptor beta chains from one sample sequenced in a study of blood T cell repertoires in COVID-19 (dated by TCRdb to about 2020). Library preparation employed the immunoSEQ multiplex PCR assay. As stored in TCRdb, this immuneACCESS dataset retains in-frame rearrangements with V and J assigned. A fraction of the clones does not appear; measured against another copy, unresolved V genes explain less than half of the discrepancy, and the remainder lacks a known reason. The sample profile shows 300,000 to 350,000 clones; about 86% of them were found once. The ten largest make up 2.5% to 3.5% of the sample. What was sequenced was peripheral blood. Every receptor here comes from a man aged 25 to 40 with active or convalescent COVID-19.

The chain couples TRBV18 to TRBJ1-1; TRBD1 is a possible D gene (6 bases). V shed 4 bases and J shed 6 bases, with 15 bases lying between them. CDR1 and CDR2 (germline): KGHSH, LQKENI. The CDR3 spans 14 residues. The DNA of the CDR3 is TGTGCCAGCTCACTGGCGAACAGGGCGCCTGAAGCTTTCTTT. It translates to CASSLANRAPEAFF.

CDR3 DNA sequence: TGCGCCAGCAGCTTGGGGACAGGCCCCGGGGAGCTGTTTTTT. It encodes CASSLGTGPGELFF. V gene TRBV5-1 combines with J gene TRBJ2-2; 7 bases are shared with TRBD1. The CDR3 length is 14 residues. Germline lookup yields CDR1 SGHRS and CDR2 YFSETQ. V was pared by 0 bases and J by 6 bases, with 2 bases of the junction left unmatched.

This chain links TRBV10-3 with TRBJ1-3; D is undetermined. V shed 2 bases and J shed 4 bases, with 3 bases lying between them. There are 12 residues in the CDR3. Germline V gene data show CDR1 as ENHRY and CDR2 as SYGVKD. Here the CDR3 DNA reads TGTGCCATCAGTGAGCGGGGAAACACCATATATTTT. Residues: CAISERGNTIYF.

As for this clone: This CDR3 is missing its conserved last phenylalanine or tryptophan, likely due to a read error. V gene TRBV28 combines with J gene TRBJ1-4, with D possibly matching TRBD1 (5 bases). The V and J ends lost 6 bases and 4 bases respectively, with 12 bases between them. Germline CDR1 reads MDHEN; CDR2 reads SYDVKM. This CDR3 region has 14 residues. CDR3 residues: CASSPTDLNEKLFL. The DNA of the CDR3 is TGTGCCAGCAGCCCGACAGACCTTAATGAAAAACTGTTTCTT.

This clone has a handful of counts. The V gene is TRBV7-3, the J gene TRBJ2-1; 8 nucleotides agree with TRBD2. CDR1 and CDR2 (germline): SGHTA, FQGTGA. V shed 1 base and J 6 bases; nucleotides not matched to a gene: 5. CDR3 length: 15 residues. Here the CDR3 reads CASSLSGTSLNEQFF. The CDR3 DNA reads as TGTGCCAGCAGCTTAAGTGGGACTAGTCTCAATGAGCAGTTCTTC. The entire variable domain, with the rest obtained from reference TRBV7-3 and TRBJ2-1, is as follows: GAGVSQTPSNKVTEKGKYVELRCDPISGHTALYWYRQSLGQGPEFLIYFQGTGAADDSGLPNDRFFAVRPEGSVSTLKIQRTERGDSAVYLCASSLSGTSLNEQFFGPGTRLTVL.

V gene TRBV6-5 combines with J gene TRBJ1-1; perhaps TRBD1 as D (5 bases). V was cut by 10 bases and J by 3 bases, with 18 bases left in between. CDR3 length: 14 amino acids. From germline, CDR1 is MNHEY and CDR2 SVGAGI. CDR3 DNA sequence: TGTGCCACCTACCTAGGAGGGGCGGACACTGAAGCTTTCTTT. As protein: CATYLGGADTEAFF.

The chain is built from TRBV19 and TRBJ1-2; no reliable D call. Between the trimmed V and J ends, which lost 3 bases and 3 bases, there was a span of 5 bases. The germline gives CDR1 LNHDA, CDR2 SQIVND (reference sequence). The CDR3 has 12 residues. The CDR3 DNA is TGTGCCAGTAGTATGCAGGACTATGGCTACACCTTC. Amino acid sequence: CASSMQDYGYTF.

This sequence joins TRBV6-1 and TRBJ2-3, with a possible D match to TRBD1 (5 bases). This CDR3 has 12 residues. V was cut by 3 bases and J by 5 bases, with 6 bases left in between. Per germline, CDR1 MNHNS and CDR2 SASEGT. The CDR3 protein is CASSETVDTQYF. The CDR3 DNA follows: TGTGCCAGCAGTGAGACAGTAGATACGCAGTATTTT.

The chain employs TRBV5-4 and TRBJ1-4, with unresolved D. Germline V CDR1 and CDR2: SGHNT, YYREEE (reference sequence). The CDR3 is 15 amino acids. The V and J ends lost 0 bases and 2 bases respectively, with 8 bases between them. The CDR3 loop is CASSLDGGTNEKLFF. For the CDR3, the DNA is TGTGCCAGCAGCTTGGACGGAGGGACTAATGAAAAACTGTTTTTT.

This chain uses TRBV18 with TRBJ1-1; 11 bases align to TRBD1. Germline V gene data show CDR1 as KGHSH and CDR2 as LQKENI. V was pared by 3 bases and J by 8 bases, with 5 bases of the junction left unmatched. The CDR3 spans 14 residues. The CDR3 DNA sequence: TGTGCCAGCTCACCGGGGACAGGGGGATCCGAAGCTTTCTTT. This encodes CASSPGTGGSEAFF. Together with reference TRBV18 and TRBJ1-1, the CDR3 gives the full variable domain: NAGVMQNPRHLVRRRGQEARLRCSPMKGHSHVYWYRQLPEEGLKFMVYLQKENIIDESGMPKERFSAEFPKEGPSILRIQQVVRGDSAAYFCASSPGTGGSEAFFGQGTRLTVV.

The CDR3 DNA reads as TGTGCCAGCAGCGCCACCGACAGGACCAGTCTTATTCGGATCTATGGCTACACCTTC. It yields the protein CASSATDRTSLIRIYGYTF. V and J are TRBV9 and TRBJ1-2; D perhaps matches TRBD1 (6 bases). Germline lookup yields CDR1 SGDLS and CDR2 YYNGEE. This CDR3 is built from 19 residues. Trimming took off 3 bases at V and 4 bases at J, with 28 bases between the two ends. Combining the CDR3 with reference TRBV9 and TRBJ1-2 gives the whole variable domain DSGVTQTPKHLITATGQRVTLRCSPRSGDLSVYWYQQSLDQGLQFLIQYYNGEERAKGNILERFSAQQFPDLHSELNLSSLELGDSALYFCASSATDRTSLIRIYGYTFGSGTRLTVV.

The V call is TRBV29-1, the J call TRBJ1-2; D not resolved. The germline V gene encodes CDR1 SQVTM and CDR2 ANQGSEA. The CDR3 has 14 amino acids. With 2 bases removed from V and 5 bases from J, the gap between germline ends came to 15 bases. CDR3 loop: CSVEPQEEGYGYTF. The CDR3 DNA is TGCAGCGTTGAACCCCAGGAGGAGGGATATGGCTACACCTTC. Together with reference TRBV29-1 and TRBJ1-2, the CDR3 gives the full variable domain: SAVISQKPSRDICQRGTSLTIQCQVDSQVTMMFWYRQQPGQSLTLIATANQGSEATYESGFVIDKFPISRPNLTFSTLTVSNMSPEDSSIYLCSVEPQEEGYGYTFGSGTRLTVV.

The V call is TRBV7-9, the J call TRBJ1-2; 9 bases map to TRBD1. V trimming: 3 bases; J trimming: 4 bases; junction bases outside the gene matches: 12. The germline V gene has CDR1 SEHNR and CDR2 FQNEAQ (reference sequence). The CDR3 loop spans 17 amino acids. This CDR3 reads CASSFGDRVFAFYGYTF. The CDR3 DNA sequence: TGTGCCAGCAGCTTTGGGGACAGGGTTTTTGCCTTCTATGGCTACACCTTC.

This clone came up once. The V call is TRBV28, the J call TRBJ1-2; D gene uncertain. V was clipped by 6 bases and J by 6 bases, with 20 bases between them. Germline CDR1 is MDHEN and CDR2 is SYDVKM. There are 15 residues in the CDR3. The CDR3 DNA follows: TGTGCCAGCAGCCCTAATTCGGGGTATCTTCATGGCTACACCTTC. Encoded protein: CASSPNSGYLHGYTF.

CDR3 in amino acids: CASRPPSREKLFF. In DNA, the CDR3 is TGTGCCAGCAGGCCCCCCTCCCGGGAAAAACTGTTTTTT. This chain connects TRBV6-5 to TRBJ1-4, with no clear D. The germline V gene encodes CDR1 MNHEY and CDR2 SVGAGI. The CDR3 runs 13 residues. Trimming took off 6 bases at V and 8 bases at J, with 13 bases between the two ends.

The chain employs TRBV3-1 (or the pseudogene TRBV3-2) and TRBJ1-1; D possibly corresponds to TRBD1 (5 bases). The V gene lost 2 bases and the J gene lost 3 bases, with 19 bases spanning the gap. This CDR3 comprises 17 residues. CDR1 is LGHDT and CDR2 is YNNKEL in the germline V gene (reference sequence). This chain's CDR3 is CASSQPLGTASDTEAFF. CDR3 coding DNA: TGTGCCAGCAGCCAACCCTTAGGGACGGCTAGCGACACTGAAGCTTTCTTT.

The V call is TRBV6-2 or TRBV6-3, the J call TRBJ2-7; the match to TRBD2 covers 7 bases. V dropped 5 bases and J dropped 4; count of bases not matched to a gene: 11. The CDR3 has 15 residues. Germline CDR1 and CDR2: MNHEY and SVGEGT. The CDR3 sequence is CASSRAGVSGYEQYF. The DNA of the CDR3 is TGTGCCAGCAGTCGGGCGGGAGTCTCAGGGTACGAGCAGTACTTC.

This sequence joins TRBV7-3 and TRBJ2-3; possible D gene TRBD1, 6 bases. The V and J ends lost 5 bases and 2 bases respectively, with 11 bases between them. Germline loops: CDR1 SGHTA, CDR2 FQGTGA. The CDR3 is 14 amino acids. CDR3 DNA: TGTGCCAGCAGCCAGGGACACACCACAGATACGCAGTATTTT. This encodes CASSQGHTTDTQYF. The full variable domain, with the rest looked up from reference TRBV7-3 and TRBJ2-3, is GAGVSQTPSNKVTEKGKYVELRCDPISGHTALYWYRQSLGQGPEFLIYFQGTGAADDSGLPNDRFFAVRPEGSVSTLKIQRTERGDSAVYLCASSQGHTTDTQYFGPGTRLTVL.

This chain's CDR3 is CASSAYPRYGYTF. CDR3 coding DNA: TGTGCCAGCAGTGCCTATCCCCGCTATGGCTACACCTTC. This chain links TRBV2 with TRBJ1-2; D remains ambiguous. Germline V gene sequence: CDR1 SNHLY, CDR2 FYNNEI. The CDR3 spans 13 residues. V lost 4 bases and J lost 4, with 10 bases in between.

This clone appeared once. The gene calls are TRBV4-3 and TRBJ1-6; D possibly corresponds to TRBD1 (5 bases). Looked up from germline, CDR1 is LGHNA and CDR2 is YSLEER. V lost 3 bases and J 8 bases, leaving 14 bases between the germline ends. CDR3 size: 15 residues. In DNA form, the CDR3 reads TGCGCCAGCAGCCAGGGCTGGGGGAGGGATTCACCCCTCCACTTT. It yields the protein CASSQGWGRDSPLHF.

V and J are TRBV6-2 or TRBV6-3 and TRBJ2-1; D possibly corresponds to TRBD2 (5 bases). Germline CDR1 and CDR2: MNHEY and SVGEGT. The CDR3 contains 14 residues. Deletions cut 1 base from V and 8 bases from J, with 12 bases between. The CDR3 loop is CASSYWTHKDEQFF. In DNA form, the CDR3 reads TGTGCCAGCAGTTACTGGACTCATAAGGATGAGCAGTTCTTC.

Details on this clone: This could be a read error, since a much larger clone is one nucleotide away. V gene TRBV9 combines with J gene TRBJ1-3, with TRBD1 identical over 7 bases. The CDR3 is made up of 15 amino acids. J lost 0 bases, V lost 4 bases, and 4 bases had no gene match. Germline CDR1 is SGDLS and CDR2 is YYNGEE. In DNA form, the CDR3 reads TGTGCCAGCAGCCCGACAGGGAGCTCTGGAAACACCATATATTTT. This gives the protein CASSPTGSSGNTIYF.

A note on this clone: Other DNA sequences of this sample code for an identical CDR3. The chain combines TRBV20-1 with TRBJ1-6, with D unresolved. V was clipped by 5 bases and J by 7 bases, with 6 bases between them. CDR3 length: 11 residues. Germline CDR1 is DFQATT and CDR2 is SNEGSKA (reference sequence). This chain's CDR3 is CSAQQNSPLHF. The CDR3 DNA follows: TGCAGTGCTCAACAGAATTCACCCCTCCACTTT.

This rearrangement joins TRBV5-1 to TRBJ1-3, with D uncertain. Trimming removed 0 bases from V and 3 bases from J, with 16 bases in between. CDR3 length: 17 amino acids. Germline lookup yields CDR1 SGHRS and CDR2 YFSETQ. The CDR3 region is CASSLGYGRGLGNTIYF. In nucleotides, the CDR3 is TGCGCCAGCAGCTTGGGATATGGACGAGGACTTGGAAACACCATATATTTT.

The gene calls are TRBV28 and TRBJ1-6; tentative D call: TRBD1 (6 bases). CDR1 and CDR2 from the germline V gene are MDHEN and SYDVKM. V dropped 4 bases and J dropped 4 bases, with 11 bases sitting between them. The CDR3 length is 15 residues. The DNA of the CDR3 is TGTGCCAGCAGTTCCCCACAGGGTTATAATTCACCCCTCCACTTT. This translates into CASSSPQGYNSPLHF.

The chain uses TRBV5-1 and TRBJ2-3; 15 nucleotides match TRBD2. The CDR3 is 17 residues long. The ends lost 3 bases at V and 4 bases at J; junction bases unmatched: 6. The germline CDR1 and CDR2 sequences are SGHRS and YFSETQ. The CDR3 DNA follows: TGCGCCAGCAGCTCCGGACTAGCGGGGGGGACGGCAGATACGCAGTATTTT. Its protein product is CASSSGLAGGTADTQYF.

The chain employs TRBV20-1 and TRBJ1-5; tentatively, D is TRBD1 (6 bases). The CDR3 runs 14 residues. From germline, CDR1 is DFQATT and CDR2 SNEGSKA (reference sequence). The germline V and J ends were trimmed by 3 bases and 4 bases, with 13 bases remaining between them. The CDR3 nucleotides read TGCAGTGCTAGTGACGACCAGGGGAATCAGCCCCAGCATTTT. It specifies CSASDDQGNQPQHF.

The rearrangement uses TRBV20-1 and TRBJ1-2, with D unclear. V was trimmed by 3 bases and J by 7 bases, leaving 12 bases between them. Germline CDR1 and CDR2: DFQATT and SNEGSKA (reference sequence). There are 12 residues in the CDR3. This CDR3 is CSASSTGRGYTF. The CDR3 region has the DNA TGCAGTGCTAGTTCTACTGGGCGTGGCTACACCTTC.

The J gene is TRBJ1-2, the V gene TRBV14; 8 bases match TRBD1. Germline CDR1 is SGHDN and CDR2 is FVKESK. This CDR3 has 13 residues. The ends lost 4 bases at V and 8 bases at J; junction bases unmatched: 6. The CDR3 DNA follows: TGTGCCAGCAGCCGCCCAGGGGGCGAAGGCTACACCTTC. Its protein product is CASSRPGGEGYTF.